Listed below are T cell receptor beta chains from one sample, sequenced in a study of blood T cell repertoires in COVID-19. Profiling relied on immunoSEQ multiplex PCR, and the TCRdb table lists in-frame clones only, not all of them. The data hold roughly 250,000 clones, with approximately 85% observed a single time. Specimen: PBMCs or T cells enriched from blood (not recorded which). All receptors come from a woman between 45 and 60 years old who had recovered from COVID-19. CDR3s include the opening cysteine and the closing phenylalanine or tryptophan. A D gene is named only where the DNA matches it firmly. Rows may omit the clone size; those that give it use once, few, many or a size class.

D,size,J,V,DNA,CDR3
TRBD1,.,TRBJ1-2,TRBV2,TGTGCCAGCAATCTGGACAGGGGTTCGACCTATGGCTACACCTTC,CASNLDRGSTYGYTF
.,few,TRBJ1-5,TRBV7-2,TGTGCCAGCAGCTTTGGCGCAGGTTTCAATCAGCCCCAGCATTTT,CASSFGAGFNQPQHF
TRBD1,.,TRBJ2-7,TRBV28,TGTGCCAGCAGTTTGGGAGTTGGCAGGGGGTTTAGCCGTTTCGAGCAGTACTTC,CASSLGVGRGFSRFEQYF
.,.,TRBJ1-1,TRBV27,TGTGCCAGCAGTTTAGGAGGGCACACTGAAGCTTTCTTT,CASSLGGHTEAFF
.,.,TRBJ1-3,TRBV6-5,TGTGCCAGCAGTCGGGGGGCTGGAAACACCATATATTTT,CASSRGAGNTIYF
.,.,TRBJ2-1,TRBV5-4,TGTGCCAGCAGCGGAGGACAGTTAAATGAGCAGTTCTTC,CASSGGQLNEQFF
TRBD1,.,TRBJ1-4,TRBV18,TGTGCCAGCTCAGCCCTCCCCGGGACAGGGGAGGGAAAACTGTTTTTT,CASSALPGTGEGKLFF
.,.,TRBJ2-1,TRBV28,TGTGCCAGCAGTTTATTGAGCTCCTACAATGAGCAGTTCTTC,CASSLLSSYNEQFF
.,once,TRBJ1-5,TRBV30,TGTGCCTGGAGTGGAACTGAGGCGAGGCCCCAGCATTTT,CAWSGTEARPQHF
TRBD2,.,TRBJ2-7,TRBV11-2,TGTGCCAGCAGGCCCGGGGCTCTAGCGGGAGTCGAGCAGTACTTC,CASRPGALAGVEQYF
TRBD2,.,TRBJ2-3,TRBV9,TGTGCCAGCAGCGCGGGAGCGGGAGGAAGGGGTACGCAGTATTTT,CASSAGAGGRGTQYF